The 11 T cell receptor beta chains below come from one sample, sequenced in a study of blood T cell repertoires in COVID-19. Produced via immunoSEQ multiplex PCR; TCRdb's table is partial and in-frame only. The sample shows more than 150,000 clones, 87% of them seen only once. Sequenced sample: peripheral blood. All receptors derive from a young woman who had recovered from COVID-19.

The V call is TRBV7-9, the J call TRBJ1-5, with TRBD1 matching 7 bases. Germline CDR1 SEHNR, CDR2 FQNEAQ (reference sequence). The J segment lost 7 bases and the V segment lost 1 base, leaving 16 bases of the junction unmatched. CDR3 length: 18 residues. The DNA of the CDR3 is TGTGCCAGCAGCTTAGGCCTACTCGGGCAGGGGGGATACCAGCCCCAGCATTTT. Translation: CASSLGLLGQGGYQPQHF.

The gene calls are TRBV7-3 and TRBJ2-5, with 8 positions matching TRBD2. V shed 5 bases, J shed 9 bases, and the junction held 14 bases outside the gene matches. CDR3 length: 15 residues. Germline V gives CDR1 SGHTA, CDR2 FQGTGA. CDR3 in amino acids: CASSPLPGLVVAQYF. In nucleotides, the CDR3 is TGTGCCAGCAGCCCGCTGCCGGGACTAGTCGTGGCCCAGTACTTC.

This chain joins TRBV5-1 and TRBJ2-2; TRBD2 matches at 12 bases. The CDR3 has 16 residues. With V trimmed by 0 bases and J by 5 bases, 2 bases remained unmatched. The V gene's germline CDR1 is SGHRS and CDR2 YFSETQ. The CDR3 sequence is CASSLALAGGTGELFF. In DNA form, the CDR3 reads TGCGCCAGCAGCTTGGCACTAGCGGGAGGTACCGGGGAGCTGTTTTTT. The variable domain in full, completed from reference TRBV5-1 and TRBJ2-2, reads KAGVTQTPRYLIKTRGQQVTLSCSPISGHRSVSWYQQTPGQGLQFLFEYFSETQRNKGNFPGRFSGRQFSNSRSEMNVSTLELGDSALYLCASSLALAGGTGELFFGEGSRLTVL.

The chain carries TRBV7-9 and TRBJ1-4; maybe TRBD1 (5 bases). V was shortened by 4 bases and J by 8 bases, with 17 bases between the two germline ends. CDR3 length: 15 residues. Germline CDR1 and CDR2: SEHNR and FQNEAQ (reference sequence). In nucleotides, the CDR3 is TGTGCCAGCAGCTCCGACAGACAGACTGGGGAAAAACTGTTTTTT. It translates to CASSSDRQTGEKLFF.

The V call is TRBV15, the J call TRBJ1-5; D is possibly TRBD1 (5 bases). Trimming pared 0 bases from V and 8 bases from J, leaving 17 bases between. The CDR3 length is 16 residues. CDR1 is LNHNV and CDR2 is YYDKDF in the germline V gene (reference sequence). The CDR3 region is CATSRDGALRGEPQHF. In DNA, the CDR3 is TGTGCCACCAGCAGAGATGGGGCGCTCCGGGGGGAGCCCCAGCATTTT.

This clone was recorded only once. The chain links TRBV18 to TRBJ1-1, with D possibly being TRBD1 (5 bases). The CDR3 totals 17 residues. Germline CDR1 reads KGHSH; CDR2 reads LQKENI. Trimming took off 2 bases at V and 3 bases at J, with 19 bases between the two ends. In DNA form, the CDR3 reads TGTGCCAGCTCACCAATAGCTCATAGGGTAGGGGACACTGAAGCTTTCTTT. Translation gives CASSPIAHRVGDTEAFF.

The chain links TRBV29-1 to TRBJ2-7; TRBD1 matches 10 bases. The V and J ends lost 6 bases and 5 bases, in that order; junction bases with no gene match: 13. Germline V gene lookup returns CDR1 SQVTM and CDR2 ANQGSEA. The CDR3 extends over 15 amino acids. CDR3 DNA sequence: TGCAGCGTGGGCTCTAAGGGACAGGGGTCCCACGAGCAGTACTTC. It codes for CSVGSKGQGSHEQYF.

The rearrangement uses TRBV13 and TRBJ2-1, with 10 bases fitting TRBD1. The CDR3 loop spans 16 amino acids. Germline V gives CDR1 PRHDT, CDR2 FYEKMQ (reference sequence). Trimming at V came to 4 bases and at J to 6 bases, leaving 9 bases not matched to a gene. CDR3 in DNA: TGTGCCAGCAGCTACTCAGGGACAGGGGCGGGCAATGAGCAGTTCTTC. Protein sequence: CASSYSGTGAGNEQFF.

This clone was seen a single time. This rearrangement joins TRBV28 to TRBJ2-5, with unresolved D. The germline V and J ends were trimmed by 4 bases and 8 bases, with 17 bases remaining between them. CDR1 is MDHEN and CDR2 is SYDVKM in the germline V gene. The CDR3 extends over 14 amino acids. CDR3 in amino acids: CASSSPAVRLTQYF. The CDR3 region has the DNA TGTGCCAGCAGTTCCCCGGCGGTTCGTTTAACCCAGTACTTC. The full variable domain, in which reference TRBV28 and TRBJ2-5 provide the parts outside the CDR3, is DVKVTQSSRYLVKRTGEKVFLECVQDMDHENMFWYRQDPGLGLRLIYFSYDVKMKEKGDIPEGYSVSREKKERFSLILESASTNQTSMYLCASSSPAVRLTQYFGPGTRLLVL.

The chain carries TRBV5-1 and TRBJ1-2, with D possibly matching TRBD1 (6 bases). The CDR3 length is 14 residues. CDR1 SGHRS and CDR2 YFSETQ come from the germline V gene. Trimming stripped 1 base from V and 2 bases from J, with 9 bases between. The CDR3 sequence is CASSLTGTNYGYTF. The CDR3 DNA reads TGCGCCAGCAGCTTGACAGGGACAAACTATGGCTACACCTTC.

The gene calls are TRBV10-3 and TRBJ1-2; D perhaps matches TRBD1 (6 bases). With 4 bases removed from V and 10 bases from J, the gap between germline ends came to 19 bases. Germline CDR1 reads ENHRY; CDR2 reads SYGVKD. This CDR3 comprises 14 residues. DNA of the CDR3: TGTGCCATCAGTGTCTTAGGGGGGGCTGATGACTACACCTTC. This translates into CAISVLGGADDYTF.